Listed here are 24 T cell receptor beta chains from one sample, sequenced in a study of blood T cell repertoires in COVID-19. Sequenced by immunoSEQ multiplex PCR; TCRdb stores in-frame clones only, minus some. This sample has 400,000 to 450,000 clones; roughly 89% occur once, and the top ten carry about 0.91%. The sample was peripheral blood. Every receptor here comes from a man aged 18 to 29 with COVID-19, enrolled during active disease.

This chain connects TRBV11-3 to TRBJ2-7, with D unclear. This CDR3 has 11 amino acids. With 4 bases removed from V and 3 bases from J, the gap between germline ends came to 4 bases. Germline loops: CDR1 SGHNT, CDR2 YENEEA. Here the CDR3 reads CASSSFYEQYF. The CDR3 DNA sequence: TGTGCCAGCAGCTCTTTCTACGAGCAGTACTTC.

V and J are TRBV18 and TRBJ2-7; 11 nucleotides match TRBD2. V dropped 4 bases and J dropped 0; count of bases not matched to a gene: 2. CDR1 is KGHSH, CDR2 LQKENI, per germline. The CDR3 covers 15 residues. CDR3 residues: CASSQGLADSYEQYF. CDR3 DNA sequence: TGTGCCAGCTCACAGGGACTAGCGGACTCCTACGAGCAGTACTTC.

The chain links TRBV19 to TRBJ2-2, with a tentative D call TRBD1 (5 bases). This CDR3 is built from 14 residues. Germline V gene lookup returns CDR1 LNHDA and CDR2 SQIVND (reference sequence). V was pared by 5 bases and J by 3 bases, with 10 bases between. This CDR3 is CASSLRTHTGELFF. CDR3 coding DNA: TGTGCCAGTAGTCTACGGACACACACCGGGGAGCTGTTTTTT.

In regard to this clone: This same CDR3 is encoded by further DNA sequences in the sample. The chain has TRBV18 and TRBJ2-7; 8 bases fit TRBD1. Germline V gene sequence: CDR1 KGHSH, CDR2 LQKENI. The CDR3 loop spans 14 amino acids. Trimming at V came to 3 bases and at J to 4 bases, leaving 5 bases not matched to a gene. CDR3 coding DNA: TGTGCCAGCTCACCTGGGACAGGAGATTACGAGCAGTACTTC. This encodes CASSPGTGDYEQYF.

The chain recombines TRBV12-3 or TRBV12-4 with TRBJ2-1, with D possibly being TRBD2 (6 bases). V was shortened by 8 bases and J by 5 bases, with 13 bases between the two germline ends. The CDR3 is 13 residues long. The CDR3 sequence is CASAGLLNNEQFF. The CDR3 coding sequence is TGTGCCAGCGCGGGACTTCTTAACAATGAGCAGTTCTTC.

The chain has TRBV24-1 and TRBJ1-2; TRBD1 is a possible D gene (6 bases). Germline-derived CDR1 and CDR2 are KGHDR and SFDVKD. Trimming cost V 4 bases and J 8 bases, with 13 bases left between them. The CDR3 has 13 residues. CDR3 nucleotides: TGTGCCACCAGTGACAGGGGCCGAGTGGGCTACACCTTC. This codes for CATSDRGRVGYTF.

The rearrangement uses TRBV11-2 and TRBJ2-1; 11 bases map to TRBD2. Germline CDR1 SGHAT, CDR2 FQNNGV. V shed 3 bases, J shed 8 bases, and the junction held 9 bases outside the gene matches. The CDR3 totals 16 residues. CDR3 loop: CASSFGVAGGPDEQFF. CDR3 DNA sequence: TGTGCCAGCAGCTTTGGAGTAGCGGGAGGGCCTGATGAGCAGTTCTTC.

The chain has TRBV3-1 (or the pseudogene TRBV3-2) and TRBJ2-1; 9 nucleotides agree with TRBD1. This CDR3 contains 19 residues. With V trimmed by 2 bases and J by 7 bases, 18 bases remained unmatched. Per germline, CDR1 LGHDT and CDR2 YNNKEL (reference sequence). This chain's CDR3 is CASSQQHFPGQGIGNEQFF. The CDR3 DNA sequence: TGTGCCAGCAGCCAACAACATTTCCCGGGACAGGGCATTGGGAATGAGCAGTTCTTC.

The chain combines TRBV28 with TRBJ2-7; 9 bases match TRBD2. There are 14 residues in the CDR3. In germline, CDR1 is MDHEN, CDR2 SYDVKM. The ends lost 6 bases at V and 11 bases at J; junction bases unmatched: 14. The CDR3 region has the DNA TGTGCCAGCAGCACCGGGACTAGCCCCGCTAAAAAGTACTTC. It translates to CASSTGTSPAKKYF.

V and J are TRBV4-2 and TRBJ2-4; 11 nucleotides match TRBD2. J lost 5 bases, V lost 0 bases, and 6 bases had no gene match. CDR1 LGHNA and CDR2 YNFKEQ come from the germline V gene. This CDR3 contains 17 residues. CDR3 region: CASSQDASGGPENIQYF. CDR3 DNA sequence: TGTGCCAGCAGCCAAGATGCTAGCGGGGGGCCCGAAAACATTCAGTACTTC.

The V call is TRBV3-1 (or the pseudogene TRBV3-2), the J call TRBJ2-1, with 8 bases matching TRBD2. The CDR3 sequence is 16 residues long. The V and J ends lost 4 bases and 3 bases, in that order; junction bases with no gene match: 8. Germline loops: CDR1 LGHDT, CDR2 YNNKEL (reference sequence). The DNA of the CDR3 is TGTGCCAGCAGCCGACTTCCTAGCGGGCGCTACAATGAGCAGTTCTTC. This codes for CASSRLPSGRYNEQFF.

This clone was found once. This CDR3 reads CASSLGAGTEEAFF. CDR3 bases: TGTGCCAGCAGCTTAGGGGCCGGGACAGAAGAAGCTTTCTTT. The rearrangement links TRBV7-9 to TRBJ1-1; 7 bases line up with TRBD1. Germline loops: CDR1 SEHNR, CDR2 FQNEAQ (reference sequence). Trimming at V came to 1 base and at J to 8 bases, leaving 7 bases not matched to a gene. The CDR3 is made up of 14 amino acids.

The chain uses TRBV11-2 and TRBJ2-5; 7 positions match TRBD1. This CDR3 has 14 residues. With V trimmed by 5 bases and J by 4 bases, 7 bases remained unmatched. Germline V gene lookup returns CDR1 SGHAT and CDR2 FQNNGV. The CDR3 loop is CASSPQGSLETQYF. The CDR3 DNA follows: TGTGCCAGCAGCCCACAGGGGAGCTTAGAGACCCAGTACTTC.

The rearrangement links TRBV3-1 (or the pseudogene TRBV3-2) to TRBJ1-1; 9 bases agree with TRBD1. CDR3 size: 14 residues. Germline CDR1 LGHDT, CDR2 YNNKEL (reference sequence). V trimming: 5 bases; J trimming: 6 bases; junction bases outside the gene matches: 7. CDR3 sequence (DNA): TGTGCCAGCAGCGGCCGGGACAGGGTCGCTGAAGCTTTCTTT. It translates to CASSGRDRVAEAFF.

This clone was counted between two and nine times. The chain couples TRBV5-1 to TRBJ2-3; TRBD2 aligns across 10 bases. CDR3 length equals 16 residues. Trimming removed 0 bases from V and 0 bases from J; junction bases left unmatched: 1. The germline gives CDR1 SGHRS, CDR2 YFSETQ. CDR3 DNA: TGCGCCAGCAGCTTGGAACTAGCGGGGAGCACAGATACGCAGTATTTT. Its protein product is CASSLELAGSTDTQYF.

J is TRBJ1-2 and V is TRBV3-1 (or the pseudogene TRBV3-2); 9 bases map to TRBD1. Germline V lookup: CDR1 LGHDT, CDR2 YNNKEL (reference sequence). The CDR3 spans 13 residues. The J segment lost 5 bases and the V segment lost 6 bases, leaving 4 bases of the junction unmatched. CDR3 protein: CASSVGQGYGYTF. For the CDR3, the DNA is TGTGCCAGCAGTGTCGGACAGGGGTATGGCTACACCTTC.

The rearrangement joins TRBV7-8 to TRBJ1-2; TRBD1 aligns across 7 bases. The junction had 14 bases not matched to a gene; V was cut back by 5 bases and J by 8 bases. In germline, CDR1 is SGHVS, CDR2 FQNEAQ. This CDR3 comprises 15 residues. Here the CDR3 DNA reads TGTGCCAGCAGCGCTACCGGGACAGACTTAGTAGGCTACACCTTC. The encoded protein is CASSATGTDLVGYTF. Combining the CDR3 with reference TRBV7-8 and TRBJ1-2 gives the whole variable domain GAGVSQSPRYKVAKRGQDVALRCDPISGHVSLFWYQQALGQGPEFLTYFQNEAQLDKSGLPSDRFFAERPEGSVSTLKIQRTQQEDSAVYLCASSATGTDLVGYTFGSGTRLTVV.

The chain couples TRBV27 to TRBJ2-5, with TRBD1 identical over 11 bases. The V gene's germline CDR1 is MNHEY and CDR2 SMNVEV (reference sequence). V lost 4 bases to trimming and J lost 4 bases; unmatched junction nucleotides: 14. The CDR3 spans 18 residues. In DNA, the CDR3 is TGTGCCAGCAGTTCCCGTGGACAGGGGGCTTTGTTGCGAGAGACCCAGTACTTC. It codes for CASSSRGQGALLRETQYF.

The V gene is TRBV5-1, the J gene TRBJ1-1; maybe TRBD1 (6 bases). The germline gives CDR1 SGHRS, CDR2 YFSETQ. This CDR3 contains 15 residues. Trimming pared 8 bases from V and 0 bases from J, leaving 17 bases between. The CDR3 is CASSILQGMNTEAFF. The CDR3, as DNA: TGCGCCAGTAGCATACTACAGGGAATGAACACTGAAGCTTTCTTT. Filled out from reference TRBV5-1 and TRBJ1-1, the complete variable domain reads KAGVTQTPRYLIKTRGQQVTLSCSPISGHRSVSWYQQTPGQGLQFLFEYFSETQRNKGNFPGRFSGRQFSNSRSEMNVSTLELGDSALYLCASSILQGMNTEAFFGQGTRLTVV.

The chain carries TRBV7-2 and TRBJ2-1, with TRBD1 matching 10 bases. J lost 12 bases, V lost 4 bases, and 12 bases had no gene match. Per the germline V gene, CDR1 is SGHTA and CDR2 is FQGNSA. The CDR3 consists of 15 residues. The CDR3 sequence is CASSSPGQGPSGQFF. The CDR3 nucleotides read TGTGCCAGCAGCTCCCCGGGACAGGGGCCCTCGGGGCAGTTCTTC.

The rearrangement links TRBV7-8 to TRBJ2-1; perhaps TRBD2 as D (6 bases). Germline V gene sequence: CDR1 SGHVS, CDR2 FQNEAQ. The CDR3 loop spans 12 amino acids. V shed 4 bases and J shed 13 bases, with 14 bases lying between them. As DNA, the CDR3 is TGTGCCAGCAGCTCACCGGGAGTTCAACAGTTCTTC. Residues: CASSSPGVQQFF.

The genes are TRBV29-1 and TRBJ2-2; 7 positions agree with TRBD2. CDR3 length: 12 residues. Germline lookup yields CDR1 SQVTM and CDR2 ANQGSEA. CDR3 DNA: TGCAGTGCATGGGGGGGAACCGGGGAGCTGTTTTTT. Amino acid sequence: CSAWGGTGELFF.

The genes are TRBV18 and TRBJ2-6, with TRBD1 identical over 9 bases. The CDR3 contains 18 residues. Germline assignment: CDR1 KGHSH and CDR2 LQKENI. V trimming: 4 bases; J trimming: 0 bases; junction bases outside the gene matches: 7. CDR3 nucleotides: TGTGCCAGCTCACTATGGGACAGGGCAAACTCTGGGGCCAACGTCCTGACTTTC. It encodes CASSLWDRANSGANVLTF. The complete variable domain, with remaining parts taken from reference TRBV18 and TRBJ2-6, reads NAGVMQNPRHLVRRRGQEARLRCSPMKGHSHVYWYRQLPEEGLKFMVYLQKENIIDESGMPKERFSAEFPKEGPSILRIQQVVRGDSAAYFCASSLWDRANSGANVLTFGAGSRLTVL.

The V gene is TRBV5-1, the J gene TRBJ2-1, with unresolved D. The CDR3 sequence is 16 residues long. Germline V gene data show CDR1 as SGHRS and CDR2 as YFSETQ. The V gene lost 0 bases and the J gene lost 0 bases, with 10 bases spanning the gap. CDR3 in amino acids: CASSLVPSVSYNEQFF. The CDR3 region has the DNA TGCGCCAGCAGCTTGGTTCCCAGCGTCTCCTACAATGAGCAGTTCTTC.